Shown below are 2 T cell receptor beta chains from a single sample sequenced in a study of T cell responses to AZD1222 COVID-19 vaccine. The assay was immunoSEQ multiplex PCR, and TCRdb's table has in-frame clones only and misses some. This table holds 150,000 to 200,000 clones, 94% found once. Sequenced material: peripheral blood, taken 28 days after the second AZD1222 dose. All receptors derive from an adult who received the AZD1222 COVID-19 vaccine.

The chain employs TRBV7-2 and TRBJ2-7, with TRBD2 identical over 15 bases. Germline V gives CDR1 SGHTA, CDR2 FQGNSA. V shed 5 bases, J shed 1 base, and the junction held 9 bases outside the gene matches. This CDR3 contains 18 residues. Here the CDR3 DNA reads TGTGCCAGCAGCCCCCGGGGACTAGCGGGAGGTAGTTCCTACGAGCAGTACTTC. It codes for CASSPRGLAGGSSYEQYF.

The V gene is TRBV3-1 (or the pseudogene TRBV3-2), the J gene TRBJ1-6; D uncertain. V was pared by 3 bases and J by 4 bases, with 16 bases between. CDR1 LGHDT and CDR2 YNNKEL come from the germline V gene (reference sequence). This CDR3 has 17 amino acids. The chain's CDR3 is CASSHGDGEVYNSPLHF. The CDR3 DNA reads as TGTGCCAGCAGCCACGGAGACGGGGAGGTTTATAATTCACCCCTCCACTTT.